Listed here are 3 T cell receptor beta chains from one sample, sequenced in a study of blood T cell repertoires in COVID-19. TCRdb's table, derived via immunoSEQ multiplex PCR, lists solely in-frame clones and lacks some. The sample carries 500,000 or so clones, roughly 87% recorded once. Input material: PBMCs or T cells enriched from blood (not recorded which). The receptor set was obtained from a woman aged 18-29 years who had recovered from COVID-19.

The chain joins TRBV9 to TRBJ2-2, with D possibly matching TRBD1 (5 bases). This CDR3 spans 15 amino acids. Germline assignment: CDR1 SGDLS and CDR2 YYNGEE. Deletions cut 0 bases from V and 0 bases from J, with 6 bases between. The CDR3 sequence is CASSVEGANTGELFF. CDR3 nucleotides: TGTGCCAGCAGCGTAGAAGGGGCGAACACCGGGGAGCTGTTTTTT.

This chain joins TRBV10-1 and TRBJ2-3; no clear D gene. Trimming removed 3 bases from V and 3 bases from J, with 13 bases in between. CDR1 is WNHNN, CDR2 SYGVQD, per germline (reference sequence). This CDR3 is built from 15 residues. CDR3 protein: CASSDSSTSTDTQYF. The CDR3 region has the DNA TGCGCCAGCAGTGACTCCTCGACTTCTACAGATACGCAGTATTTT.

This sequence joins TRBV6-5 and TRBJ1-5, with 9 bases identical to TRBD1. This CDR3 spans 15 amino acids. V dropped 6 bases and J dropped 6; count of bases not matched to a gene: 9. The germline V gene encodes CDR1 MNHEY and CDR2 SVGAGI. In nucleotides, the CDR3 is TGTGCCAGCAGCGCCTGGACAGGGGAGGGTCAGCCCCAGCATTTT. This translates into CASSAWTGEGQPQHF.